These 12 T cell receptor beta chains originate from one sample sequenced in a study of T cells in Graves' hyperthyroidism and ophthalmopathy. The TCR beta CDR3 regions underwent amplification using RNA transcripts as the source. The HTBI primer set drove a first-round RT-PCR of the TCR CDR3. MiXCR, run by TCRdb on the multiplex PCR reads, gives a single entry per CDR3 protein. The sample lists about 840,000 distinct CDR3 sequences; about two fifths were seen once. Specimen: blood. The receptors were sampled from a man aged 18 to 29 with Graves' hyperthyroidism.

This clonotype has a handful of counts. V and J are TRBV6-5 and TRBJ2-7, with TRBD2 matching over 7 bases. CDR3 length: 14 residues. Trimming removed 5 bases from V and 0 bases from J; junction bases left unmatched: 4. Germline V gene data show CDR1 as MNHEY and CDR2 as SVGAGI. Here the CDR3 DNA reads TGTGCCAGCAGTACTAGCGAGAGCTCCTACGAGCAGTACTTC. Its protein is CASSTSESSYEQYF.

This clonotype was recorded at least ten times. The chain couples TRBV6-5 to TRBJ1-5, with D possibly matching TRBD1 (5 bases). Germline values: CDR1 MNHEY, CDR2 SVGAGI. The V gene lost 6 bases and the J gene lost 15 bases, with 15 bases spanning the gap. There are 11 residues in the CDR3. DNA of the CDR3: TGTGCCAGCAGGGACGGGACCCTAGGGCATTTT. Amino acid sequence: CASRDGTLGHF.

The CDR3 spells CSAGDRYNYGYTF. The CDR3 DNA reads TGCAGCGCCGGTGACAGGTACAACTATGGCTACACCTTC. V is TRBV29-1 and J is TRBJ1-2, with D possibly TRBD1 on 6 matching bases. With 7 bases removed from V and 2 bases from J, the gap between germline ends came to 14 bases. Germline CDR1 and CDR2: SQVTM and ANQGSEA. There are 13 residues in the CDR3. Looking up the rest from reference TRBV29-1 and TRBJ1-2 gives the full variable domain: SAVISQKPSRDICQRGTSLTIQCQVDSQVTMMFWYRQQPGQSLTLIATANQGSEATYESGFVIDKFPISRPNLTFSTLTVSNMSPEDSSIYLCSAGDRYNYGYTFGSGTRLTVV.

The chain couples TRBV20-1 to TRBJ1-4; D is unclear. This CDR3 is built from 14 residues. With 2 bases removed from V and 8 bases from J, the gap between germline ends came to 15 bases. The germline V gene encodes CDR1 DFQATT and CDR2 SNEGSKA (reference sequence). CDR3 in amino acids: CSARSTDVWEKLFF. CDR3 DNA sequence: TGCAGTGCTAGATCCACGGACGTATGGGAAAAACTGTTTTTT.

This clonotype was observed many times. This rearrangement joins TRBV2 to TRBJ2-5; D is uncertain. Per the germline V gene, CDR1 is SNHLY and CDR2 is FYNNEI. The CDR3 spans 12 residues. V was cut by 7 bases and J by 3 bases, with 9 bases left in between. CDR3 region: CASTRTKETQYF. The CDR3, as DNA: TGTGCCAGCACCCGGACGAAAGAGACCCAGTACTTC.

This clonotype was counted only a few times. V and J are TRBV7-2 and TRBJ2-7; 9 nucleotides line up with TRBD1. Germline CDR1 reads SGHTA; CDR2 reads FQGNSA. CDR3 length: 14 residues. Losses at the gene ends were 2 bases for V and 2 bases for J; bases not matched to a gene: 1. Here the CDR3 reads CASSLWDRAYEQYF. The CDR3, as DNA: TGTGCCAGCAGCTTATGGGACAGGGCCTACGAGCAGTACTTC.

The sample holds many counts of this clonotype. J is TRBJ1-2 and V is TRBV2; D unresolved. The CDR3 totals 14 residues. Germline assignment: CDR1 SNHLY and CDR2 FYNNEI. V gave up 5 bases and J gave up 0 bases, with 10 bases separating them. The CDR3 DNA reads TGTGCCAGCAGTCAAGACCGTGCTAACTATGGCTACACCTTC. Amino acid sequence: CASSQDRANYGYTF.

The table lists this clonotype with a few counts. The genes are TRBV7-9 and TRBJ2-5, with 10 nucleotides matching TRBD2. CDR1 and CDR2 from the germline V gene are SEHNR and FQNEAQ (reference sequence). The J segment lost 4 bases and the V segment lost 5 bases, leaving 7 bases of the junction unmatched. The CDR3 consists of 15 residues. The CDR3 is CASSPSSGSGETQYF. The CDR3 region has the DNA TGTGCCAGCAGCCCATCTAGCGGGAGTGGAGAGACCCAGTACTTC.

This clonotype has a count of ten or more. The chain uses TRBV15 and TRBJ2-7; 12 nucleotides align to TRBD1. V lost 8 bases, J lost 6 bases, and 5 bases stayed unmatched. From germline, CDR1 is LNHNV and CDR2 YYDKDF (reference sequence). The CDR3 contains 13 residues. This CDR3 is CATAGTGGLEQYF. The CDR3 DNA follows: TGTGCCACCGCCGGGACAGGGGGCCTCGAGCAGTACTTC.

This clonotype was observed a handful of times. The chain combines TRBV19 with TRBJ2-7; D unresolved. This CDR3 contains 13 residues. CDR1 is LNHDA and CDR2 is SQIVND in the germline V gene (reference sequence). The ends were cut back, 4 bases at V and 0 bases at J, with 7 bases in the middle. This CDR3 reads CASSNSDSYEQYF. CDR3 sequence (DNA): TGTGCCAGTAGTAACTCAGACTCCTACGAGCAGTACTTC.

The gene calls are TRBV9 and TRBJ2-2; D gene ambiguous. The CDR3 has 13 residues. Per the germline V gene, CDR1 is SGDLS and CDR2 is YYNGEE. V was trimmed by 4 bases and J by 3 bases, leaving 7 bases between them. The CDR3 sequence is CASSPQYTGELFF. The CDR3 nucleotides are TGTGCCAGCAGCCCACAGTACACCGGGGAGCTGTTTTTT.

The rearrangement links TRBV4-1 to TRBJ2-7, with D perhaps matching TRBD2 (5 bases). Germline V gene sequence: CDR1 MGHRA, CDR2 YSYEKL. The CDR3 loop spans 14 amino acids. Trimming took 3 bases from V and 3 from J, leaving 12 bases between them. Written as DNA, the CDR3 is TGCGCCAGCAGCCATATGGACTCAGGCTACGAGCAGTACTTC. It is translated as CASSHMDSGYEQYF.